The 12 T cell receptor beta chains below all came from one sample that was sequenced in a study of blood T cell repertoires in COVID-19. The data were produced by immunoSEQ multiplex PCR, yet TCRdb's version contains in-frame clones alone and is incomplete. The sample records approximately 49,000 clones, 65% to 85% being singletons. What was sequenced was peripheral blood. These receptor sequences come from a man aged 50-59 years with acute or convalescent COVID-19.

CDR3 bases: TGTGCCAGCAGTGGAGGGACAGGGGGCTTTAATGAGCAGTTCTTC. Translated, it gives CASSGGTGGFNEQFF. This sequence joins TRBV6-4 and TRBJ2-1; TRBD1 matches 12 bases. In germline, CDR1 is MRHNA, CDR2 SNTAGT. The V gene end was trimmed by 4 bases and the J gene end by 7 bases; junction bases not matched to a gene: 5. The CDR3 is made up of 15 amino acids.

The chain combines TRBV19 with TRBJ1-1; a weak D match, TRBD1 (6 bases). The CDR3 length is 12 residues. The germline V gene has CDR1 LNHDA and CDR2 SQIVND (reference sequence). Deletions cut 5 bases from V and 6 bases from J, with 10 bases between. This CDR3 is CASSSRGPEAFF. CDR3 bases: TGTGCCAGTAGTTCCAGGGGCCCTGAAGCTTTCTTT.

The V call is TRBV28, the J call TRBJ1-4; no definite D call. V shed 1 base and J shed 8 bases, with 14 bases lying between them. The V gene's germline CDR1 is MDHEN and CDR2 SYDVKM. The CDR3 loop spans 15 amino acids. CDR3 coding DNA: TGTGCCAGCAGTTTATTCGAGGGCGGAGGAGAAAAACTGTTTTTT. This sequence encodes CASSLFEGGGEKLFF. Filled out from reference TRBV28 and TRBJ1-4, the complete variable domain reads DVKVTQSSRYLVKRTGEKVFLECVQDMDHENMFWYRQDPGLGLRLIYFSYDVKMKEKGDIPEGYSVSREKKERFSLILESASTNQTSMYLCASSLFEGGGEKLFFGSGTQLSVL.

V and J are TRBV19 and TRBJ1-2, with unresolved D. The CDR3 runs to 13 residues. The germline V gene has CDR1 LNHDA and CDR2 SQIVND (reference sequence). V lost 5 bases and J 2 bases, leaving 9 bases between the germline ends. The CDR3 sequence: CASSRGSNYGYTF. CDR3 in DNA: TGTGCCAGTAGTCGGGGTTCCAACTATGGCTACACCTTC.

The rearrangement joins TRBV5-6 to TRBJ2-3, with no clear D. Germline V gene lookup returns CDR1 SGHDT and CDR2 YYEEEE. This CDR3 is 12 amino acids long. Trimming left V 3 bases short and J 2 bases short, with 4 bases between. The CDR3 protein is CASSSYTDTQYF. CDR3 in DNA: TGTGCCAGCAGCTCCTACACAGATACGCAGTATTTT.

The rearrangement joins TRBV13 to TRBJ2-7; TRBD1 might be the D (6 bases). Germline CDR1 is PRHDT and CDR2 is FYEKMQ (reference sequence). V lost 4 bases and J 4 bases, leaving 17 bases between the germline ends. This CDR3 has 15 residues. The CDR3 is CASSSGQSAVYEQYF. The DNA of the CDR3 is TGTGCCAGCAGCTCCGGACAGAGCGCCGTGTACGAGCAGTACTTC.

This chain connects TRBV19 to TRBJ1-5; possibly TRBD1 for D (5 bases). V was shortened by 8 bases and J by 0 bases, with 14 bases between the two germline ends. CDR3 size: 15 residues. The germline CDR1 and CDR2 sequences are LNHDA and SQIVND (reference sequence). DNA of the CDR3: TGTGCCAGTTCGCCCGACAGTTCTAGCAATCAGCCCCAGCATTTT. Encoded protein: CASSPDSSSNQPQHF.

This clone was recorded once. J is TRBJ2-2 and V is TRBV7-3, with D possibly TRBD2 on 5 matching bases. Germline V gene lookup returns CDR1 SGHTA and CDR2 FQGTGA. Trimming stripped 3 bases from V and 2 bases from J, with 16 bases between. The CDR3 is 17 amino acids. CDR3 bases: TGTGCCAGCAGCTTGGCGGGTGGAGGAAGCAACACCGGGGAGCTGTTTTTT. This translates into CASSLAGGGSNTGELFF. Full variable domain (outside the CDR3, taken from reference TRBV7-3 and TRBJ2-2): GAGVSQTPSNKVTEKGKYVELRCDPISGHTALYWYRQSLGQGPEFLIYFQGTGAADDSGLPNDRFFAVRPEGSVSTLKIQRTERGDSAVYLCASSLAGGGSNTGELFFGEGSRLTVL.

The chain uses TRBV30 and TRBJ2-7; 7 bases are a match to TRBD1. V gave up 5 bases and J gave up 3 bases; unmatched junction bases: 1. The CDR3 spans 11 residues. CDR1 GTSNPN and CDR2 SVGIG come from the germline V gene (reference sequence). Here the CDR3 reads CAWGDSYEQYF. In DNA, the CDR3 is TGTGCCTGGGGGGACAGCTACGAGCAGTACTTC.

This sequence joins TRBV19 and TRBJ2-4; the D is unclear. Germline lookup yields CDR1 LNHDA and CDR2 SQIVND (reference sequence). The CDR3 extends over 15 amino acids. Deletions cut 3 bases from V and 7 bases from J, with 16 bases between. This chain's CDR3 is CASSIGSTEANIQYF. CDR3 sequence (DNA): TGTGCCAGTAGTATTGGTAGCACCGAGGCGAACATTCAGTACTTC.

The chain recombines TRBV4-1 with TRBJ2-7; TRBD2 matches 7 bases. The length of the CDR3 is 14 residues. V lost 4 bases to trimming and J lost 3 bases; unmatched junction nucleotides: 6. Per germline, CDR1 MGHRA and CDR2 YSYEKL. CDR3 sequence reads: CASSPGLGLYEQYF. The DNA of the CDR3 is TGCGCCAGCAGCCCCGGACTAGGACTCTACGAGCAGTACTTC.

This clone has a single count. J is TRBJ2-3 and V is TRBV11-2; D possibly corresponds to TRBD2 (5 bases). The germline V gene has CDR1 SGHAT and CDR2 FQNNGV. With 3 bases removed from V and 0 bases from J, the gap between germline ends came to 13 bases. The CDR3 length is 16 residues. This CDR3 is CASSFLGAESTDTQYF. For the CDR3, the DNA is TGTGCCAGCAGCTTTTTGGGAGCGGAGAGCACAGATACGCAGTATTTT.